This T cell receptor (beta chain) was sequenced in a study of cytomegalovirus exposure and HLA in healthy donors. Across the whole study: The study's early data release held some 85 million unique TCRs from HLA-typed donors. Study-wide results and caveats: The study designated 164 TCR beta chains cytomegalovirus-associated. Later on, analysis showed that most CMV-associated TCR beta chains appeared to be HLA-restricted.

Germline CDR1 reads SNHLY; CDR2 reads FYNNEI. The junction had 14 bases not matched to a gene; V was cut back by 3 bases and J by 0 bases. The CDR3 sequence is 19 residues long. Regarding this clone: Antigen specificity is unknown.

This PCR relied on a set of 60 Vbeta primers and 13 Jbeta primers. The data were produced by immunoSEQ multiplex PCR, yet TCRdb's version contains in-frame clones alone and is incomplete. The table for this sample gives under 90,000 clones. Sequences were obtained from PBMCs. The chain joins TRBV2 to TRBJ2-7, with TRBD2 matching over 10 bases. The receptor comes from a man aged 50-60 years in good health and CMV-seropositive. The CDR3 is CASSDWTSGSQSSSYEQYF. CDR3 nucleotide sequence: TGTGCCAGCAGTGATTGGACTAGCGGATCACAATCTAGCTCCTACGAGCAGTACTTC. The full variable domain, completed using reference TRBV2 and TRBJ2-7, is EPEVTQTPSHQVTQMGQEVILRCVPISNHLYFYWYRQILGQKVEFLVSFYNNEISEKSEIFDDQFSVERPDGSNFTLKIRSTKLEDSAMYFCASSDWTSGSQSSSYEQYFGPGTRLTVT.